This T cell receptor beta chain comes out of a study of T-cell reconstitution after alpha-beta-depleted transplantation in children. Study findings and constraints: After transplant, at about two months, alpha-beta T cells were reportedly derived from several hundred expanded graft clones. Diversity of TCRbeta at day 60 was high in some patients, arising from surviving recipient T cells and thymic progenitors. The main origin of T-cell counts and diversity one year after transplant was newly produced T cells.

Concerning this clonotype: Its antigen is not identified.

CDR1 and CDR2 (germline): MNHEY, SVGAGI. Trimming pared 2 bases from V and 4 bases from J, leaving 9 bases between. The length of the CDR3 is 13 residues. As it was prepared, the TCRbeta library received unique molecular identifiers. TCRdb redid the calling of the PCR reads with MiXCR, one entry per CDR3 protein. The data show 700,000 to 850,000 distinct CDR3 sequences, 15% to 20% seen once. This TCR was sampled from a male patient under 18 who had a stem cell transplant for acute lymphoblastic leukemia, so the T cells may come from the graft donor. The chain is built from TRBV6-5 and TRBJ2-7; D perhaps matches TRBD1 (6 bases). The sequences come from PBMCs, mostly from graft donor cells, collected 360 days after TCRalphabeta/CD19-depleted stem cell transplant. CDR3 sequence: CASSYGGYYEQYF. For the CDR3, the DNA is TGTGCCAGCAGTTACGGGGGCTATTACGAGCAGTACTTC.